One sample yielded the 29 T cell receptor beta chains listed below, sequenced in a study of OX40 agonist ivuxolimab in advanced cancers. TCRdb's table, derived via immunoSEQ multiplex PCR, lists solely in-frame clones and lacks some. The sample lists fewer than 65,000 clones; roughly 84% were seen once. The material sequenced was CD4+ or CD8+ T cells sorted from blood, taken in a trial of the OX40 agonist ivuxolimab. These receptors were taken from an adult with an advanced solid tumor such as melanoma, head and neck, liver or kidney cancer.

This clone is a singleton in its sample. This chain links TRBV27 with TRBJ2-1, with 9 positions matching TRBD2. Looked up from germline, CDR1 is MNHEY and CDR2 is SMNVEV (reference sequence). The CDR3 extends over 15 amino acids. V lost 7 bases to trimming and J lost 2 bases; unmatched junction nucleotides: 6. The CDR3 DNA follows: TGTGCCAGCAAGGAGGGCGGGAGGGCCTACAATGAGCAGTTCTTC. Encoded protein: CASKEGGRAYNEQFF.

The J gene is TRBJ1-2, the V gene TRBV6-1; D remains ambiguous. The CDR3 length is 13 residues. Trimming left V 5 bases short and J 3 bases short, with 10 bases between. CDR1 is MNHNS, CDR2 SASEGT, per germline. The CDR3 loop reads CASSPPGHYGYTF. CDR3 coding DNA: TGTGCCAGCAGTCCCCCCGGACACTATGGCTACACCTTC.

This chain uses TRBV19 with TRBJ2-1; possibly TRBD2 for D (5 bases). This CDR3 contains 13 residues. Germline V gene lookup returns CDR1 LNHDA and CDR2 SQIVND (reference sequence). V was trimmed by 7 bases and J by 10 bases, leaving 17 bases between them. CDR3 sequence (DNA): TGTGCCAGTACCCACGAGGGATTTAGGGAGCAGTTCTTC. This encodes CASTHEGFREQFF.

In DNA, the CDR3 is TGTGCCAGCATCGGACAGAGCTCCTACAATGAGCAGTTCTTC. It yields the protein CASIGQSSYNEQFF. The gene calls are TRBV6-1 and TRBJ2-1, with D possibly TRBD1 on 6 matching bases. From germline, CDR1 is MNHNS and CDR2 SASEGT. The CDR3 contains 14 residues. The V end lost 7 bases, the J end lost 0 bases, and 10 bases lay between the germline ends.

This chain uses TRBV11-3 with TRBJ2-7; 9 positions match TRBD2. CDR3 size: 15 residues. V was pared by 5 bases and J by 3 bases, with 8 bases of the junction left unmatched. The germline V gene has CDR1 SGHNT and CDR2 YENEEA. The CDR3 coding sequence is TGTGCCAGCAGCCCGCGGGGTAGCGGGAGCTACGAGCAGTACTTC. Its protein product is CASSPRGSGSYEQYF.

V usage is TRBV4-1 and J usage is TRBJ1-2; possible D gene TRBD1, 5 bases. The CDR3 spans 15 residues. Trimming shortened V by 2 bases and J by 3 bases, and 13 bases separated the two germline ends. CDR1 and CDR2 from the germline V gene are MGHRA and YSYEKL. In nucleotides, the CDR3 is TGCGCCAGCAGCCAAAGATTGGGGGTTTACTATGGCTACACCTTC. Translated: CASSQRLGVYYGYTF.

The chain employs TRBV7-8 and TRBJ2-2; D is uncertain. The germline CDR1 and CDR2 sequences are SGHVS and FQNEAQ. The CDR3 spans 13 residues. Between the trimmed V and J ends, which lost 0 bases and 6 bases, there was a span of 5 bases. This CDR3 reads CASSLADAGELFF. CDR3 in DNA: TGTGCCAGCAGCTTAGCCGACGCCGGGGAGCTGTTTTTT.

The chain has TRBV6-5 and TRBJ1-3; D is unclear. This CDR3 contains 12 residues. Per the germline V gene, CDR1 is MNHEY and CDR2 is SVGAGI. Trimming took off 8 bases at V and 2 bases at J, with 7 bases between the two ends. CDR3 sequence reads: CASYGAGNTIYF. CDR3 bases: TGTGCCAGCTACGGGGCTGGAAACACCATATATTTT.

CDR3 region: CASSRQGGIEKLFF. In DNA form, the CDR3 reads TGTGCCAGCAGTCGACAGGGAGGTATTGAAAAACTGTTTTTT. The rearrangement uses TRBV27 and TRBJ1-4; 7 bases align to TRBD1. From germline, CDR1 is MNHEY and CDR2 SMNVEV (reference sequence). The CDR3 has 14 amino acids. Germline trimming cut 5 bases from V and 7 bases from J; bases unmatched to any gene: 7.

The V gene is TRBV7-6, the J gene TRBJ1-2; D uncertain. The CDR3 contains 15 residues. Looked up from germline, CDR1 is SGHVS and CDR2 is FNYEAQ. V shed 5 bases and J shed 4 bases, with 17 bases lying between them. CDR3 DNA: TGTGCCAGCAGCGCCTCAAACCTAGCTGGCTATGGCTACACCTTC. It yields the protein CASSASNLAGYGYTF.

V gene TRBV6-5 combines with J gene TRBJ1-6; D not certain. Germline CDR1 and CDR2: MNHEY and SVGAGI. V shed 6 bases and J shed 5 bases, with 14 bases lying between them. This CDR3 comprises 15 residues. CDR3 amino acids: CASSPGQANNSPLHF. The CDR3 DNA reads TGTGCCAGCAGCCCTGGGCAGGCCAATAATTCACCCCTCCACTTT.

J is TRBJ2-5 and V is TRBV2; D is possibly TRBD1 (5 bases). V shed 6 bases and J shed 1 base, with 15 bases lying between them. Germline V gene lookup returns CDR1 SNHLY and CDR2 FYNNEI. This CDR3 comprises 15 residues. This CDR3 reads CASRTAQGSQETQYF. DNA for the CDR3: TGTGCCAGCAGAACCGCTCAGGGCTCCCAAGAGACCCAGTACTTC. Drawing the rest from reference TRBV2 and TRBJ2-5, the complete variable domain is EPEVTQTPSHQVTQMGQEVILRCVPISNHLYFYWYRQILGQKVEFLVSFYNNEISEKSEIFDDQFSVERPDGSNFTLKIRSTKLEDSAMYFCASRTAQGSQETQYFGPGTRLLVL.

The rearrangement links TRBV28 to TRBJ1-5; D is uncertain. V shed 3 bases and J shed 7 bases, with 10 bases lying between them. This CDR3 spans 13 amino acids. Germline values: CDR1 MDHEN, CDR2 SYDVKM. CDR3 sequence reads: CASSFSGRQPQHF. In DNA form, the CDR3 reads TGTGCCAGCAGTTTCTCTGGTAGGCAGCCCCAGCATTTT.

The chain combines TRBV4-1 with TRBJ1-4, with D perhaps matching TRBD1 (6 bases). The germline V gene encodes CDR1 MGHRA and CDR2 YSYEKL. Deletions cut 3 bases from V and 9 bases from J, with 14 bases between. This CDR3 comprises 14 residues. This CDR3 reads CASSQQGIRKKLFF. The CDR3 DNA is TGCGCCAGCAGCCAGCAGGGGATAAGGAAAAAACTGTTTTTT.

This sequence joins TRBV29-1 and TRBJ2-5, with D perhaps TRBD2 (6 bases). Trimming removed 7 bases from V and 1 base from J, with 10 bases in between. The germline V gene encodes CDR1 SQVTM and CDR2 ANQGSEA. This CDR3 has 12 residues. CDR3 bases: TGCAGCGGCGGGGATTTCCAAGAGACCCAGTACTTC. The encoded protein is CSGGDFQETQYF.

About this clone itself: This CDR3 is also generated by other DNA sequences in the sample. This sequence joins TRBV7-9 and TRBJ1-6; weak D call: TRBD1 (5 bases). Trimming left V 5 bases short and J 9 bases short, with 14 bases between. The CDR3 sequence is 14 residues long. Germline CDR1 SEHNR, CDR2 FQNEAQ (reference sequence). CDR3 bases: TGTGCCAGCAGCGGGCAGGGTGCCCTTTCACCCCTCCACTTT. This translates into CASSGQGALSPLHF.

This clone was found a few times. The chain uses TRBV14 and TRBJ1-1, with D hard to call. The V gene lost 4 bases and the J gene lost 6 bases, with 12 bases spanning the gap. The CDR3 is 13 residues long. The germline gives CDR1 SGHDN, CDR2 FVKESK. The CDR3 sequence is CASSRGTSAEAFF. CDR3 nucleotide sequence: TGTGCCAGCAGCCGCGGTACTTCTGCTGAAGCTTTCTTT.

The CDR3 reads CASSYRGARTSTEAFF. CDR3 nucleotides: TGTGCCAGCAGTTATAGGGGGGCGAGGACAAGCACTGAAGCTTTCTTT. V gene TRBV27 combines with J gene TRBJ1-1; perhaps TRBD1 as D (6 bases). The CDR3 sequence is 16 residues long. The germline CDR1 and CDR2 sequences are MNHEY and SMNVEV (reference sequence). The V end lost 4 bases, the J end lost 4 bases, and 19 bases lay between the germline ends.

The V call is TRBV5-8, the J call TRBJ2-5; 7 bases fit TRBD2. CDR3 size: 16 residues. Trimming took 0 bases from V and 2 from J; bases not matched to a gene: 7. Germline CDR1 and CDR2: SGHTS and YDEGEE. The CDR3 here is CASSLGLAAIQETQYF. The DNA for the CDR3 is TGTGCCAGCAGCTTGGGACTAGCCGCGATACAAGAGACCCAGTACTTC.

CDR3 in amino acids: CSVLSRLQETQYF. The CDR3 coding sequence is TGCAGCGTTCTCTCTCGACTCCAGGAGACCCAGTACTTC. V is TRBV29-1 and J is TRBJ2-5; no reliable D call. CDR3 length: 13 amino acids. V lost 5 bases, J lost 5 bases, and 15 bases lay in between. The germline V gene encodes CDR1 SQVTM and CDR2 ANQGSEA.

This clone was seen only a few times. This chain links TRBV5-1 with TRBJ1-5; D uncertain. Per germline, CDR1 SGHRS and CDR2 YFSETQ. Trimming took off 2 bases at V and 2 bases at J, with 14 bases between the two ends. CDR3 length equals 16 residues. The CDR3 protein is CASSLDGLAGNQPQHF. In DNA, the CDR3 is TGCGCCAGCAGCTTAGACGGTCTCGCTGGCAATCAGCCCCAGCATTTT.

A single count supports this clone. The chain links TRBV5-8 to TRBJ1-1; 8 nucleotides match TRBD1. The V and J ends lost 4 bases and 4 bases, in that order; junction bases with no gene match: 12. Germline V gene data show CDR1 as SGHTS and CDR2 as YDEGEE. The CDR3 loop spans 16 amino acids. CDR3 DNA sequence: TGTGCCAGCAGCATAGGCTCAGGGGGCGCGGGCACTGAAGCTTTCTTT. It specifies CASSIGSGGAGTEAFF.

J is TRBJ1-2 and V is TRBV7-6, with D possibly TRBD1 on 6 matching bases. Per the germline V gene, CDR1 is SGHVS and CDR2 is FNYEAQ. CDR3 length equals 16 residues. V was clipped by 5 bases and J by 6 bases, with 22 bases between them. The CDR3 loop is CASSPNGRGAPDGYTF. The CDR3 DNA sequence: TGTGCCAGCAGCCCTAACGGACGGGGGGCGCCGGATGGCTACACCTTC.

The rearrangement joins TRBV9 to TRBJ1-1, with D hard to call. This CDR3 is built from 13 residues. Germline V gene lookup returns CDR1 SGDLS and CDR2 YYNGEE. V shed 0 bases and J shed 9 bases, with 12 bases lying between them. The DNA of the CDR3 is TGTGCCAGCAGCGTAGTCCCGGAGATTAAAGCTTTCTTT. Translated: CASSVVPEIKAFF.

This sequence joins TRBV5-1 and TRBJ1-2; TRBD1 aligns across 8 bases. With 4 bases clipped from V and 7 bases from J, the junction kept 15 bases outside the gene matches. CDR3 length equals 16 residues. The germline V gene has CDR1 SGHRS and CDR2 YFSETQ. This CDR3 is CASSPIPDGQGSGYTF. The CDR3 DNA follows: TGCGCCAGCAGCCCCATTCCGGACGGACAGGGTTCTGGCTACACCTTC.

V gene TRBV7-2 combines with J gene TRBJ2-1, with TRBD1 matching over 9 bases. Trimming took 0 bases from V and 9 from J; bases not matched to a gene: 6. The germline CDR1 and CDR2 sequences are SGHTA and FQGNSA. This CDR3 has 15 amino acids. CDR3 in amino acids: CASSLAGTGSGEQFF. CDR3 DNA: TGTGCCAGCAGCTTAGCCGGGACAGGGTCAGGTGAGCAGTTCTTC.

The gene calls are TRBV12-5 and TRBJ1-2; D call uncertain. The CDR3 is made up of 12 amino acids. Trimming removed 2 bases from V and 6 bases from J, with 7 bases in between. CDR1 and CDR2 (germline): LGHNT, FRNRAP. Here the CDR3 reads CASGLYSNGYTF. DNA for the CDR3: TGTGCTAGTGGTTTGTACTCTAATGGCTACACCTTC.

The chain uses TRBV29-1 and TRBJ1-1; possible D gene TRBD1, 5 bases. Germline values: CDR1 SQVTM, CDR2 ANQGSEA. Trimming left V 7 bases short and J 0 bases short, with 12 bases between. This CDR3 has 13 residues. This CDR3 reads CSALGDLNTEAFF. The DNA for the CDR3 is TGCAGCGCCTTGGGGGATTTGAACACTGAAGCTTTCTTT.

V and J are TRBV5-4 and TRBJ1-2; a possible D gene is TRBD1 (5 bases). Germline V gene sequence: CDR1 SGHNT, CDR2 YYREEE (reference sequence). CDR3 length equals 15 residues. The ends were cut back, 5 bases at V and 2 bases at J, with 16 bases in the middle. As DNA, the CDR3 is TGTGCCAGCAGGGTAGGGGCGGGCAGGAACTATGGCTACACCTTC. Amino acids: CASRVGAGRNYGYTF.